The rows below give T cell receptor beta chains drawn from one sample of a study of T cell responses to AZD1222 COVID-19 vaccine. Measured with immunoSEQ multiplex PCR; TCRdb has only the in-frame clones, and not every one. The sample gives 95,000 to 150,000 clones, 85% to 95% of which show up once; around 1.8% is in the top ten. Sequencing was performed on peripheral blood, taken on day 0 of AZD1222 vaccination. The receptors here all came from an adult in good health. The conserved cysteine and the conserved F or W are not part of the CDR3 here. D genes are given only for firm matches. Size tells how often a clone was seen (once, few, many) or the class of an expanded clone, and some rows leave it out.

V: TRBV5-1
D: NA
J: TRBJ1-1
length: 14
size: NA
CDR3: ASSLGGGFRGTEAF

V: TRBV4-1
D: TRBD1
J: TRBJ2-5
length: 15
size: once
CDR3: ASSQRHPRAGGETQY

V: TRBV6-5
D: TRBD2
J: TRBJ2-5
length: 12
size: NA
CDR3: ASGVVGGQETQY

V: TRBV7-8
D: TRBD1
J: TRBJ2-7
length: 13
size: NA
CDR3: ASSLGQGTPYEQY

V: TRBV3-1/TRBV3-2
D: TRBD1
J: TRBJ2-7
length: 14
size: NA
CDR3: ASSQAPGQGPYEQY

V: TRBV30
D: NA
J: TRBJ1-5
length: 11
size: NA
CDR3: AWSGTRDQPQH

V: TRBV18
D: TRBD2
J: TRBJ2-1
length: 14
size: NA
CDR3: ASSPRSAGNNNEQF

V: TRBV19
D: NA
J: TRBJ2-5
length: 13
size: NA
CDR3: ASSWTGMPQETQY

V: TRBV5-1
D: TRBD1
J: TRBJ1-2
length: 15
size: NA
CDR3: ASSPVGQGGNYEGYT

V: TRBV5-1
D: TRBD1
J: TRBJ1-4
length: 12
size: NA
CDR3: ASSSGQGNEKLF

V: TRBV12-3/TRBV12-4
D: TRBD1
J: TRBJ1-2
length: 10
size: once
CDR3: ASSRTGEGYT

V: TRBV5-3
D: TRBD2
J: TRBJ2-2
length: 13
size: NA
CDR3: ARSLHSGRTGELF

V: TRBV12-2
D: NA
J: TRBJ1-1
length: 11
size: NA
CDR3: ARWGLRNTEAF

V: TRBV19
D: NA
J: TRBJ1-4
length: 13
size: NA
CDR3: ASSEVRTSNEKLF

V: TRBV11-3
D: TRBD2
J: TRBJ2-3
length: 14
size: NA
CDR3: ASSSGTSGSTDTQY

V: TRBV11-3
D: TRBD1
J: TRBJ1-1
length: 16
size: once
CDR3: ASSLIGSWTGRFGEAF

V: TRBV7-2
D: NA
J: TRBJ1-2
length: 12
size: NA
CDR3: ASAVGQINYGYT

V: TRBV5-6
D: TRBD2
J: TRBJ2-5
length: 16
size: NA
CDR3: ASSLAPGRGVVQETQY

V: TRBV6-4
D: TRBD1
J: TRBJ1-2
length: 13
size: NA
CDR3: ASSEAGGAGYGYT

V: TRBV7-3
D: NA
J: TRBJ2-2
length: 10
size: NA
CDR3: ASSLRSGELF

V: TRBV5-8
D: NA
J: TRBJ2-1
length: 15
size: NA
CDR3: ASSLNSQSFTYNEQF

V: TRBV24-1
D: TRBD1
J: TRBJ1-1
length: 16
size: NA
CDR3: ATSDLLGAGGSDTEAF

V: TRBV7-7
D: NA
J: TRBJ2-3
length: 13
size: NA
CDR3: ASSPYHRSGNTQY

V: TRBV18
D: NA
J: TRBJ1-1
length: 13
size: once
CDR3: ASSPPAGGNTEAF

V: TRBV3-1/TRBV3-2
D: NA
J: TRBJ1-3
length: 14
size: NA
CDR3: ASSLTTGALGNTIY

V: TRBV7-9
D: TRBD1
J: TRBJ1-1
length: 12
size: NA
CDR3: ASSLRGGQPEAF

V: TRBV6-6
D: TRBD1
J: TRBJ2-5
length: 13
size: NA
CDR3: ASRRQGSPQETQY

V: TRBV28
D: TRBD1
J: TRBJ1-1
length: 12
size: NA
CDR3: ASRHGTDYTEAF

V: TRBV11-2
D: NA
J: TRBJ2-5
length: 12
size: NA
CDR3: ASSFGQAVETQY

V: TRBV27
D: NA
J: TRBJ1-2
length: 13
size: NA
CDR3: ASSRAGTERIGYT

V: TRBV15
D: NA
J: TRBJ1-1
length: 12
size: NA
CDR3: ATSRPPPLDEAF